The following is a TCR beta chain sequence with its context. Antigen: not known. This record comes from a study of cytomegalovirus exposure and HLA in healthy donors. Study details: Counted in an early data release were about 85 million unique TCRs from HLA-typed donors.

The CDR3 extends over 15 amino acids. V was clipped by 4 bases and J by 0 bases, with 13 bases between them. Per the germline V gene, CDR1 is SEHNR and CDR2 is FQNEAQ (reference sequence). Study-wide results and limits: About 90% or about 30% of the time was how often most TCR beta V segments were productive, according to an earlier analysis.

In the PCR, 60 Vbeta and 13 Jbeta primers were used. Produced via immunoSEQ multiplex PCR; TCRdb's table is partial and in-frame only. The sample has around 200,000 clones; about three quarters are singletons. What was sequenced was PBMCs. The genes are TRBV7-9 and TRBJ2-7, with a possible D match to TRBD2 (6 bases). This receptor was obtained from a male donor in good health and CMV-seronegative. CDR3 coding DNA: TGTGCCAGCAGCTCCGGGACTGCACTCTCCTACGAGCAGTACTTC. Translation: CASSSGTALSYEQYF.